Listed below are T cell receptor beta chains from one sample, sequenced in a study of T cell responses to AZD1222 COVID-19 vaccine. Profiling relied on immunoSEQ multiplex PCR, and the TCRdb table lists in-frame clones only, not all of them. The sample yields about 92,000 clones, just over 85% seen once. Source: peripheral blood, taken on day 0 of AZD1222 vaccination. The source is an adult in good health. Both conserved end residues are part of each CDR3. A D gene is named only where the DNA matches it firmly. Rows give clone size only sometimes, using once, few, many, or a class for an expanded clone.

clone size | J gene | D gene | V gene | CDR3 protein | CDR3 DNA
. | TRBJ1-4 | . | TRBV6-1 | CASSERAVNEKLFF | TGTGCCAGCAGTGAAAGGGCAGTTAATGAAAAACTGTTTTTT
. | TRBJ2-3 | TRBD2 | TRBV27 | CASGQPGLWADTQYF | TGTGCCAGCGGGCAGCCGGGACTATGGGCAGATACGCAGTATTTT
. | TRBJ2-7 | TRBD1 | TRBV3-1/TRBV3-2 | CASSQESGGPPDEQYF | TGTGCCAGCAGCCAAGAGTCAGGGGGCCCTCCAGACGAGCAGTACTTC
. | TRBJ2-6 | . | TRBV19 | CASNIQGTAGANVLTF | TGTGCCAGTAATATCCAAGGGACGGCTGGGGCCAACGTCCTGACTTTC
. | TRBJ2-3 | TRBD2 | TRBV27 | CASSFTRRGDTQYF | TGTGCCAGCAGTTTCACTAGGCGGGGGGACACGCAGTATTTT
. | TRBJ2-3 | . | TRBV5-4 | CASSSQLAAGTQYF | TGTGCCAGCAGCTCCCAGCTAGCAGCAGGTACGCAGTATTTT
. | TRBJ1-1 | . | TRBV6-5 | CASSYGVMNTEAFF | TGTGCCAGCAGTTACGGGGTAATGAACACTGAAGCTTTCTTT
. | TRBJ1-2 | TRBD1 | TRBV19 | CASSMGSGQVYGYTF | TGTGCCAGTAGTATGGGTAGTGGACAGGTCTATGGCTACACCTTC
. | TRBJ1-1 | . | TRBV6-5 | CASSRRGDEAFF | TGTGCCAGCAGCCGCAGGGGCGATGAAGCTTTCTTT
. | TRBJ1-2 | TRBD1 | TRBV4-1 | CASSQDPRVQGAPNGYTF | TGCGCCAGCAGCCAAGACCCCAGGGTGCAGGGGGCGCCGAATGGCTACACCTTC
. | TRBJ2-3 | TRBD1 | TRBV5-4 | CASSGTATTQYF | TGTGCCAGCAGCGGGACAGCTACGACGCAGTATTTT
. | TRBJ2-2 | TRBD1 | TRBV18 | CASSSTGANTGELFF | TGTGCCAGCTCATCGACAGGGGCGAACACCGGGGAGCTGTTTTTT
. | TRBJ2-7 | . | TRBV11-3 | CASSLGGGNYEQYF | TGTGCCAGCAGCTTAGGAGGTGGGAACTACGAGCAGTACTTC
. | TRBJ2-2 | TRBD1 | TRBV5-6 | CASSPWGTGKFGELFF | TGTGCCAGCAGCCCGTGGGGGACAGGAAAATTCGGGGAGCTGTTTTTT
. | TRBJ2-7 | . | TRBV15 | CATSPGGTEVYEQYF | TGTGCCACCAGCCCAGGCGGGACAGAAGTCTACGAGCAGTACTTC
once | TRBJ2-2 | TRBD2 | TRBV18 | CASSPTSGITGELFF | TGTGCCAGCTCACCGACTAGCGGGATAACCGGGGAGCTGTTTTTT
few | TRBJ1-4 | . | TRBV6-5 | CASSYSVRSNEKLFF | TGTGCCAGCAGTTACTCGGTGCGGTCTAATGAAAAACTGTTTTTT
. | TRBJ1-1 | . | TRBV28 | CASSLHRGTTEAFF | TGTGCCAGCAGTTTACACAGAGGTACCACTGAAGCTTTCTTT
once | TRBJ1-1 | . | TRBV21-1 | CASSSRERTGVNTEAFF | TGTGCCAGCAGCTCGCGAGAGAGGACAGGCGTGAACACTGAAGCTTTCTTT
. | TRBJ2-1 | TRBD1 | TRBV3-1/TRBV3-2 | CASSQVGTGFMDEQFF | TGTGCCAGCAGCCAAGTTGGGACAGGGTTTATGGATGAGCAGTTCTTC
. | TRBJ1-4 | . | TRBV6-1 | CASSDPWAASGEKLFF | TGTGCCAGCAGTGATCCCTGGGCGGCAAGTGGAGAAAAACTGTTTTTT
. | TRBJ1-6 | . | TRBV28 | CASSLPFNSPLHF | TGTGCCAGCAGTTTGCCTTTTAATTCACCCCTCCACTTT
. | TRBJ2-7 | TRBD1 | TRBV27 | CASSLGGQGLEQYF | TGTGCCAGCAGTTTAGGGGGACAGGGGTTGGAGCAGTACTTC
once | TRBJ2-7 | . | TRBV10-2 | CASSPSGPEQYF | TGCGCCAGCAGTCCGAGTGGACCCGAGCAGTACTTC
. | TRBJ2-7 | TRBD2 | TRBV4-2 | CASSQREGSSYEQYF | TGTGCCAGCAGCCAGCGGGAGGGGAGCTCCTACGAGCAGTACTTC
. | TRBJ2-2 | . | TRBV5-1 | CASSAGGAGELFF | TGCGCCAGCAGCGCCGGCGGGGCCGGGGAGCTGTTTTTT
. | TRBJ1-1 | . | TRBV19 | CASSIMGRGVNTEAFF | TGTGCCAGTAGTATTATGGGGCGAGGGGTGAACACTGAAGCTTTCTTT
once | TRBJ2-5 | TRBD1 | TRBV2 | CASSQTGVETQYF | TGTGCCAGCAGCCAGACAGGGGTAGAGACCCAGTACTTC
. | TRBJ1-6 | . | TRBV5-1 | CASSLDNSYNSPLHF | TGCGCCAGCAGCTTGGATAACTCCTATAATTCACCCCTCCACTTT
once | TRBJ2-2 | . | TRBV5-4 | CASSGSRGGTGELFF | TGTGCCAGCAGCGGGTCTAGAGGGGGCACCGGGGAGCTGTTTTTT
. | TRBJ1-1 | . | TRBV6-6 | CATGEGTEAFF | TGTGCCACGGGGGAGGGGACTGAAGCTTTCTTT
. | TRBJ1-2 | . | TRBV4-2 | CASSQSQGYTF | TGTGCCAGCAGCCAATCTCAAGGATACACCTTC
. | TRBJ1-4 | TRBD1 | TRBV18 | CASSLTGTGGKGTNEKLFF | TGTGCCAGCTCACTGACAGGGACAGGGGGCAAAGGAACTAATGAAAAACTGTTTTTT
. | TRBJ1-6 | . | TRBV5-1 | CASSQSTRTGDNSPLHF | TGCGCCAGCAGCCAATCTACCAGGACGGGAGATAATTCACCCCTCCACTTT
. | TRBJ1-1 | . | TRBV29-1 | CSVGNRVETEAFF | TGCAGCGTTGGAAACAGGGTAGAAACTGAAGCTTTCTTT
. | TRBJ1-1 | . | TRBV18 | CASSPPSRQDPEAFF | TGTGCCAGCTCACCCCCTTCTCGACAGGATCCCGAAGCTTTCTTT
. | TRBJ1-2 | . | TRBV29-1 | CSVGDTKDGYTF | TGCAGCGTTGGGGACACTAAAGATGGCTACACCTTC
few | TRBJ1-5 | TRBD1 | TRBV13 | CASSSGQGNQPQHF | TGTGCCAGCAGCTCGGGACAGGGAAATCAGCCCCAGCATTTT
. | TRBJ2-7 | TRBD2 | TRBV28 | CASEGLGYEQYF | TGTGCCAGCGAGGGACTAGGCTACGAGCAGTACTTC
. | TRBJ1-6 | . | TRBV10-3 | CAIRGGSYNSPLHF | TGTGCCATCAGGGGTGGCTCCTATAATTCACCCCTCCACTTT
. | TRBJ1-4 | . | TRBV27 | CASSLGRGGSGEKLFF | TGTGCCAGCAGTTTAGGCAGGGGAGGTAGTGGTGAAAAACTGTTTTTT
. | TRBJ1-5 | . | TRBV11-3 | CASRPHINQPQHF | TGTGCCAGCAGGCCGCATATCAATCAGCCCCAGCATTTT
. | TRBJ2-7 | TRBD2 | TRBV4-1 | CASSQVLADYREQYF | TGCGCCAGCAGCCAAGTTCTAGCGGACTACCGGGAGCAGTACTTC
. | TRBJ2-7 | TRBD2 | TRBV6-5 | CASTPSPAGGYEQYF | TGTGCCAGCACCCCCAGCCCCGCGGGGGGTTACGAGCAGTACTTC
. | TRBJ2-2 | . | TRBV5-1 | CASSRNSIGATGELFF | TGCGCCAGCAGCCGCAATTCGATCGGGGCAACCGGGGAGCTGTTTTTT
once | TRBJ1-5 | . | TRBV11-2 | CASSLPRGPQHF | TGTGCCAGCAGCTTACCCCGGGGGCCCCAGCATTTT
few | TRBJ1-4 | . | TRBV5-6 | CASSLQPTGEKLFF | TGTGCCAGCAGCCTACAGCCTACTGGGGAAAAACTGTTTTTT
. | TRBJ2-7 | . | TRBV27 | CASGLYEQYF | TGTGCCAGCGGTTTATACGAGCAGTACTTC
. | TRBJ1-5 | . | TRBV10-1 | CASSRSQGPQHF | TGCGCCAGCTCGAGGAGTCAAGGGCCCCAGCATTTT
. | TRBJ1-1 | . | TRBV5-4 | CASSSVGRNTEAFF | TGTGCCAGCAGCTCCGTCGGGAGGAACACTGAAGCTTTCTTT
. | TRBJ1-1 | . | TRBV3-1/TRBV3-2 | CASSQEFLFVAGGHRMNTEAFF | TGTGCCAGCAGCCAAGAGTTTTTATTTGTCGCTGGGGGCCACCGTATGAACACTGAAGCTTTCTTT